This is a list of T cell receptor beta chains from one sample in a study of metastatic and nonmetastatic thyroid tumors. TCRdb re-called the PCR reads via MiXCR. This table holds 60,000 or so clones, just over 4% found once. Specimen: blood. These receptors came from a female donor with papillary thyroid cancer or a benign thyroid nodule (not recorded which). Some clones in this sample may be carry-over from other donors' samples. CDR3s include the opening cysteine and the closing phenylalanine or tryptophan. Each record gives: D gene, clone size, V gene, J gene, CDR3 protein, CDR3 DNA. D genes are given only for firm matches. Part of the rows lack a size; the others show once, few, many or a class for expanded clones.

TRBD2	many	TRBV6-1	TRBJ2-4	CASNPLAGVSKNIQYF	TGTGCCAGCAACCCACTAGCGGGAGTTTCCAAAAACATTCAGTACTTC
.	.	TRBV12-3/TRBV12-4	TRBJ2-7	CTSTLTPIKPYGQYF	TGTACCAGCACTCTCACGCCCATCAAACCCTACGGGCAGTACTTC
.	many	TRBV24-1	TRBJ1-1	CATSEGDFTEAFF	TGTGCCACCAGTGAGGGAGACTTTACTGAAGCTTTCTTT
TRBD2	.	TRBV25-1	TRBJ2-7	CASAGGNEQYF	TGTGCCAGCGCCGGGGGGAACGAGCAGTACTTC
TRBD2	many	TRBV6-2/TRBV6-3	TRBJ2-2	CASRPLTGGRSTGELFF	TGTGCCAGCAGACCTCTTACTGGCGGGAGGAGTACCGGGGAGCTGTTTTTT
.	.	TRBV20-1	TRBJ1-2	CSARAGRGYGYTF	TGCAGTGCTAGGGCCGGACGGGGCTATGGCTACACCTTC
.	many	TRBV6-1	TRBJ1-3	CASSASTGGETGNTIYF	TGTGCCAGCAGTGCGAGCACCGGGGGAGAAACTGGAAACACCATATATTTT
.	many	TRBV5-1	TRBJ2-1	CASSPLRAFYNEQFF	TGCGCCAGCAGCCCGCTGCGGGCCTTTTACAATGAGCAGTTCTTC
TRBD2	many	TRBV27	TRBJ2-3	CASSFSAGGLGTQYF	TGTGCCAGCAGTTTTTCGGCGGGAGGTCTAGGTACGCAGTATTTT
TRBD2	many	TRBV12-3/TRBV12-4	TRBJ2-3	CASSLAGASADTQYF	TGTGCCAGCAGTTTGGCGGGAGCCTCTGCAGATACGCAGTATTTT
.	once	TRBV20-1	TRBJ2-6	CSAPDREGANDLTF	TGCAGTGCTCCAGACAGGGAGGGGGCCAACGACCTGACTTTC
.	.	TRBV28	TRBJ2-2	CASSLPEGLGGELFF	TGTGCCAGCAGTTTGCCGGAGGGGCTCGGCGGGGAGCTATTTTTT
.	many	TRBV27	TRBJ1-6	CASSLQIPGTGLPLHF	TGTGCCAGCAGTTTACAGATACCCGGGACGGGGTTACCCCTCCACTTT
TRBD1	few	TRBV6-1	TRBJ1-6	CASRPPGQPNSPLHF	TGTGCCAGCAGACCTCCGGGACAGCCTAATTCACCCCTCCACTTT
.	many	TRBV7-2	TRBJ1-4	CASSLGQGLRKLFF	TGTGCCAGCAGCTTAGGGCAGGGGCTAAGAAAACTGTTTTTT
.	.	TRBV3-1	TRBJ2-2	CASSQAGAGGELFF	TGTGCCAGCAGCCAAGCGGGAGCGGGCGGGGAGCTGTTTTTT
.	.	TRBV6-1	TRBJ1-5	CSSRVEIGSWEPQHF	TGTTCCAGCAGGGTGGAGATTGGGTCATGGGAGCCCCAGCATTTT
.	.	TRBV2	TRBJ1-4	CTSGVAPGFLPNEKLFF	TGTACCAGCGGCGTAGCCCCAGGGTTCCTGCCTAATGAAAAACTGTTTTTT
.	few	TRBV6-1	TRBJ2-7	CASRWRVESYYQYF	TGTGCCAGCAGGTGGAGGGTAGAATCGTACTATCAGTACTTC
.	.	TRBV12-3/TRBV12-4	TRBJ2-7	CATARGPSEQYF	TGTGCCACTGCCCGGGGGCCGAGTGAGCAGTACTTC
.	.	TRBV24-1	TRBJ2-1	CATSDPGRNNKQFF	TGTGCCACCAGTGATCCGGGCCGAAACAATAAGCAGTTCTTC
.	many	TRBV30	TRBJ2-5	CAWSFGEETQYF	TGTGCCTGGAGTTTTGGGGAAGAGACCCAGTACTTC
.	many	TRBV15	TRBJ1-2	CVTSRDEGTGSRGGYTF	TGTGTCACCAGCAGAGATGAGGGCACAGGGTCGAGAGGCGGCTACACCTTC
.	many	TRBV7-2	TRBJ2-7	CASSLGSSAEQYF	TGTGCCAGCAGCTTGGGTAGTTCTGCCGAGCAGTACTTC
TRBD2	many	TRBV20-1	TRBJ2-3	CSARIAGGITDTQYF	TGCAGTGCGAGGATAGCGGGAGGGATCACAGATACGCAGTATTTT
.	few	TRBV2	TRBJ1-6	CATEGWDPGDNSPLHF	TGTGCCACCGAAGGGTGGGACCCAGGGGATAATTCACCCCTCCACTTT
.	few	TRBV19	TRBJ2-7	CASSMQGASYEQYF	TGTGCCAGTAGTATGCAAGGGGCGTCCTACGAGCAGTACTTC
TRBD2	few	TRBV4-1	TRBJ2-3	CASSPLAGGRADTQYF	TGCGCCAGCAGCCCCCTAGCGGGAGGTAGGGCAGATACGCAGTATTTT
.	many	TRBV5-4	TRBJ2-7	CASRRSGTSSYEQYF	TGTGCCAGCAGACGATCCGGGACGTCCTCCTACGAGCAGTACTTC
TRBD1	many	TRBV12-3/TRBV12-4	TRBJ1-4	CASSRTGGSEKLFF	TGTGCCAGCAGCCGGACAGGAGGGTCTGAAAAACTGTTTTTT
.	many	TRBV2	TRBJ1-5	CASSGTDSLNQPQHF	TGTGCCAGCAGTGGAACAGACAGTCTTAATCAGCCCCAGCATTTT
.	few	TRBV6-1	TRBJ1-6	CASSVRFSLSDSPLHF	TGTGCCAGCAGTGTCAGATTCTCATTATCGGATTCACCCCTCCACTTT
TRBD1	.	TRBV20-1	TRBJ2-2	CSARDRGQGRRFGELFF	TGCAGTGCTAGAGATCGTGGACAGGGGCGTCGGTTCGGGGAGCTGTTTTTT
.	many	TRBV11-1	TRBJ1-1	CASSLPGVANTEAFF	TGTGCCAGCAGCTTACCAGGGGTGGCGAACACTGAAGCTTTCTTT
TRBD1	many	TRBV18	TRBJ2-4	CASSPTGGNIQYF	TGTGCCAGCTCACCGACAGGGGGGAACATTCAGTACTTC
.	many	TRBV20-1	TRBJ2-7	CSARGYQDYEQYF	TGCAGTGCTAGGGGATACCAAGACTACGAGCAGTACTTC
.	many	TRBV6-1	TRBJ2-4	CASSFGGDIQYF	TGTGCCAGCAGCTTTGGGGGTGACATTCAGTACTTC
.	many	TRBV2	TRBJ1-3	CASRRGGNGNTIYF	TGTGCCAGCAGGAGAGGAGGGAATGGAAACACCATATATTTT
TRBD2	.	TRBV7-2	TRBJ2-2	CASSLLGGVRTGELFF	TGTGCCAGCAGCTTATTGGGGGGGGTCCGCACCGGGGAGCTGTTTTTT
TRBD2	.	TRBV15	TRBJ2-7	CATSRDSSGRVEQYF	TGTGCCACCAGCAGAGATTCTAGCGGGAGGGTCGAGCAGTACTTC
.	medium-sized	TRBV2	TRBJ2-1	CASNAGLSYNEQFF	TGTGCCAGCAACGCGGGCCTCTCCTACAATGAGCAGTTCTTC
.	few	TRBV3-1	TRBJ1-2	CASSHQGPGAKNYGYTF	TGTGCCAGCAGCCATCAAGGGCCAGGGGCGAAAAACTATGGCTACACCTTC
.	many	TRBV20-1	TRBJ2-5	CSARDPSSGLPPGLETQYF	TGCAGTGCTAGAGATCCGTCGAGCGGGCTCCCTCCTGGGTTAGAGACCCAGTACTTC
TRBD1	many	TRBV5-1	TRBJ2-7	CASSLGLGQGDYEQYF	TGCGCCAGCAGCTTGGGATTGGGACAGGGCGATTACGAGCAGTACTTC
TRBD2	many	TRBV10-3	TRBJ2-5	CAISDSGRASSGETQYF	TGTGCCATCAGTGATAGCGGGAGGGCCTCCTCGGGAGAGACCCAGTACTTC
.	few	TRBV11-1	TRBJ2-5	CASSLGLGTQYF	TGTGCCAGCAGCTTAGGCCTAGGGACCCAGTACTTC
TRBD2	many	TRBV5-1	TRBJ2-5	CASSLPRGGELETQYF	TGCGCCAGCAGCTTGCCTCGGGGAGGGGAATTGGAGACCCAGTACTTC
TRBD2	many	TRBV5-1	TRBJ2-5	CASNPAGGQETQYF	TGCGCCAGCAACCCAGCGGGAGGGCAAGAGACCCAGTACTTC
.	medium-sized	TRBV15	TRBJ1-4	CATSTRGGVGKLFF	TGTGCCACCAGCACCCGTGGAGGGGTGGGAAAACTGTTTTTT
TRBD1	few	TRBV12-3/TRBV12-4	TRBJ1-5	CASSRTGGINQPQHF	TGTGCCAGCAGTCGGACAGGGGGCATAAATCAGCCCCAGCATTTT
.	.	TRBV7-2	TRBJ2-3	CASSFGRSGGDTQYF	TGTGCCAGCAGCTTTGGTCGTAGCGGTGGAGATACGCAGTATTTT